The present TCR beta chain was sequenced within a study of T cells in Graves' hyperthyroidism and ophthalmopathy. From germline, CDR1 is ENHRY and CDR2 SYGVKD. Germline trimming cut 6 bases from V and 1 base from J; bases unmatched to any gene: 3. This CDR3 is built from 14 residues. This clonotype was detected a few times. Amplified TCR beta CDR3 regions derived from RNA transcripts. The HTBI primer set served for first-round RT-PCR of the TCR CDR3. TCRdb reanalysed the multiplex PCR reads using MiXCR and keeps one entry per CDR3 protein. The sample contains more than 500,000 distinct CDR3 sequences, 46% of which appear only once.

The origin of this receptor is an adult woman with Graves' disease, either hyperthyroidism or ophthalmopathy (not recorded which). Sequenced sample: peripheral blood or thyroid tissue (not recorded which). This chain connects TRBV10-3 to TRBJ1-1; 9 bases line up with TRBD1. This CDR3 reads CAIRDRGENTEAFF. The CDR3 DNA follows: TGTGCCATCAGGGACAGGGGCGAGAACACTGAAGCTTTCTTT.